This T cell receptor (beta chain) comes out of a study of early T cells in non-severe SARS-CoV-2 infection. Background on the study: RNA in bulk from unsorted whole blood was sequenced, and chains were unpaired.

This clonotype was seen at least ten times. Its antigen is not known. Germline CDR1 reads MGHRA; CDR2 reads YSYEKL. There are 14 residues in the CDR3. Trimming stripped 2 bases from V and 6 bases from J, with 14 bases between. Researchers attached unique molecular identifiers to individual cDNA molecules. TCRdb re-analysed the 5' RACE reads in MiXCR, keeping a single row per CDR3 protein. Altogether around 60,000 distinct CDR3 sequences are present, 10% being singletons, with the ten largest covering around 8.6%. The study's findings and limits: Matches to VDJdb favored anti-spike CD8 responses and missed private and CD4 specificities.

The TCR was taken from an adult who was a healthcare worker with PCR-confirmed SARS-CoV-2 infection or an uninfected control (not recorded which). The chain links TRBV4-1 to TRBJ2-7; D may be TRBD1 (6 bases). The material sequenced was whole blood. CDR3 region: CASSQPTGIREQYF. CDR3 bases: TGCGCCAGCAGCCAACCCACAGGGATACGCGAGCAGTACTTC.